The 29 T cell receptor beta chains presented below share a single source sample, sequenced in a study of blood T cell repertoires in COVID-19 (dated by TCRdb to the early 2020s). Receptor amplification or capture employed the immunoSEQ multiplex PCR assay. TCRdb holds this immuneACCESS table with in-frame rearrangements only. Some clones are missing; in checked studies, unresolved V genes explain under half, and the rest has no known cause. The sample data list about 320,000 clones, and about nine tenths of these were observed just once. The top ten clonotypes cover 2.6% of the sample. The sequenced material came from PBMCs or T cells enriched from blood (not recorded which). The receptors come from a man aged 60 to 75 who had recovered from COVID-19.

The chain has TRBV11-3 and TRBJ1-1; D is perhaps TRBD1 (6 bases). Germline values: CDR1 SGHNT, CDR2 YENEEA. This CDR3 spans 16 amino acids. Trimming cost V 1 base and J 7 bases, with 19 bases left between them. CDR3 DNA sequence: TGTGCCAGCAGCTTAGCGCTTAGGGCAGGGGAAGGTGAAGCTTTCTTT. This sequence encodes CASSLALRAGEGEAFF.

Worth noting for this clone: The germline gene is not matched at one end of the junction; a read error may be the cause. V usage is TRBV6-1 and J usage is TRBJ1-4; 11 bases line up with TRBD1. CDR1 and CDR2 (germline): MNHNS, SASEGT. The CDR3 length is 18 residues. The DNA of the CDR3 is TGTGCCAGCAGTGAAGCGCTGGTTTGGTCCGGACAGGGGGCGTCCGGAGGCTTT. Translation gives CASSEALVWSGQGASGGF.

The chain is built from TRBV7-9 and TRBJ1-3; D is perhaps TRBD1 (6 bases). Germline values: CDR1 SEHNR, CDR2 FQNEAQ (reference sequence). Trimming took off 11 bases at V and 2 bases at J, with 10 bases between the two ends. This CDR3 contains 12 residues. The CDR3 coding sequence is TGTGCCGGAGGGGGGGCTGGAAACACCATATATTTT. This codes for CAGGGAGNTIYF.

V and J are TRBV5-4 and TRBJ1-1, with 7 nucleotides matching TRBD1. Per the germline V gene, CDR1 is SGHNT and CDR2 is YYREEE (reference sequence). Trimming at V came to 4 bases and at J to 0 bases, leaving 3 bases not matched to a gene. The CDR3 runs 14 residues. Here the CDR3 DNA reads TGTGCCAGCAGCGGAGACAGGGTGAACACTGAAGCTTTCTTT. Protein product: CASSGDRVNTEAFF.

The chain has TRBV12-3 or TRBV12-4 and TRBJ1-2; possibly TRBD1 for D (5 bases). This CDR3 contains 13 residues. V was trimmed by 5 bases and J by 7 bases, leaving 14 bases between them. CDR3 sequence reads: CASSAGRVGGYTF. The CDR3 region has the DNA TGTGCCAGCAGTGCGGGGCGGGTAGGTGGCTACACCTTC.

The rearrangement links TRBV4-1 to TRBJ1-4; 7 nucleotides line up with TRBD1. The V segment lost 6 bases and the J segment 5 bases; nucleotides outside the gene matches: 3. This CDR3 has 13 residues. Germline CDR1 reads MGHRA; CDR2 reads YSYEKL. The CDR3 DNA is TGCGCCAGCAGACGGGGACAGAATGAAAAACTGTTTTTT. This gives the protein CASRRGQNEKLFF.

The chain joins TRBV15 to TRBJ2-1, with 12 bases that match TRBD2. Germline assignment: CDR1 LNHNV and CDR2 YYDKDF (reference sequence). The V and J ends lost 5 bases and 10 bases, in that order; junction bases with no gene match: 9. The CDR3 runs to 15 residues. The CDR3 DNA reads TGTGCCACCAGCGATCCATTAGGACTAGCGGGAGAGCAGTTCTTC. It encodes CATSDPLGLAGEQFF.

The chain uses TRBV3-1 (or the pseudogene TRBV3-2) and TRBJ1-1, with D possibly matching TRBD1 (6 bases). Germline values: CDR1 LGHDT, CDR2 YNNKEL (reference sequence). The CDR3 sequence is 13 residues long. The V gene lost 4 bases and the J gene lost 1 base, with 7 bases spanning the gap. CDR3 residues: CASSPGANTEAFF. The CDR3 DNA reads TGTGCCAGCAGCCCAGGGGCGAACACTGAAGCTTTCTTT.

J is TRBJ1-1 and V is TRBV18; 7 bases line up with TRBD1. The CDR3 sequence is 13 residues long. Losses at the gene ends were 4 bases for V and 8 bases for J; bases not matched to a gene: 7. The germline gives CDR1 KGHSH, CDR2 LQKENI. CDR3: CASSQDRAREAFF. Written as DNA, the CDR3 is TGTGCCAGCTCACAAGACAGGGCTCGCGAAGCTTTCTTT.

The gene calls are TRBV3-1 (or the pseudogene TRBV3-2) and TRBJ1-1, with D tentatively TRBD1 (6 bases). Germline V gene data show CDR1 as LGHDT and CDR2 as YNNKEL (reference sequence). V was trimmed by 6 bases and J by 5 bases, leaving 13 bases between them. The CDR3 totals 13 residues. The CDR3 DNA is TGTGCCAGCAGTTCTACGGGACAAACTGAAGCTTTCTTT. It yields the protein CASSSTGQTEAFF.

The rearrangement links TRBV5-8 to TRBJ1-1, with TRBD1 matching 10 bases. The V segment lost 5 bases and the J segment 2 bases; nucleotides outside the gene matches: 9. CDR1 and CDR2 from the germline V gene are SGHTS and YDEGEE. This CDR3 has 16 residues. The CDR3 nucleotides read TGTGCCAGCAGGTCCGGGACAGGGGCGAGAAACACTGAAGCTTTCTTT. This translates into CASRSGTGARNTEAFF. Full variable domain (missing parts from reference TRBV5-8 and TRBJ1-1): EAGVTQSPTHLIKTRGQQATLRCSPISGHTSVYWYQQALGLGLQFLLWYDEGEERNRGNFPPRFSGRQFPNYSSELNVNALELEDSALYLCASRSGTGARNTEAFFGQGTRLTVV.

V gene TRBV7-2 combines with J gene TRBJ1-6; no reliable D call. V was shortened by 1 base and J by 0 bases, with 7 bases between the two germline ends. Germline values: CDR1 SGHTA, CDR2 FQGNSA. There are 16 residues in the CDR3. The CDR3: CASSLVVSSYNSPLHF. The CDR3 region has the DNA TGTGCCAGCAGCTTAGTTGTGAGCTCCTATAATTCACCCCTCCACTTT.

This chain connects TRBV5-1 to TRBJ2-2, with a weak D call TRBD2 (6 bases). The germline gives CDR1 SGHRS, CDR2 YFSETQ. V lost 1 base, J lost 6 bases, and 16 bases lay in between. The CDR3 is made up of 16 amino acids. The CDR3 DNA follows: TGCGCCAGCAGCTTGATGGGGGAGGTTAATCCCGGGGAGCTGTTTTTT. It specifies CASSLMGEVNPGELFF.

The rearrangement links TRBV5-1 to TRBJ2-3; no definite D call. The CDR3 has 15 amino acids. The germline V gene encodes CDR1 SGHRS and CDR2 YFSETQ. V gave up 5 bases and J gave up 2 bases, with 15 bases separating them. Written as DNA, the CDR3 is TGCGCCAGCAGTCCCGGTGGGCGACCCACAGATACGCAGTATTTT. This codes for CASSPGGRPTDTQYF.

V usage is TRBV5-1 and J usage is TRBJ2-5, with 8 bases identical to TRBD2. CDR1 and CDR2 from the germline V gene are SGHRS and YFSETQ. The CDR3 totals 18 residues. The J segment lost 0 bases and the V segment lost 5 bases, leaving 15 bases of the junction unmatched. In DNA form, the CDR3 reads TGCGCCAGCAGTCCCATCCCTAGCGGGTCCCAGTACCAAGAGACCCAGTACTTC. Its protein product is CASSPIPSGSQYQETQYF. The full variable domain, in which reference TRBV5-1 and TRBJ2-5 provide the parts outside the CDR3, is KAGVTQTPRYLIKTRGQQVTLSCSPISGHRSVSWYQQTPGQGLQFLFEYFSETQRNKGNFPGRFSGRQFSNSRSEMNVSTLELGDSALYLCASSPIPSGSQYQETQYFGPGTRLLVL.

The chain joins TRBV27 to TRBJ1-1, with D possibly TRBD1 on 6 matching bases. Trimming took off 5 bases at V and 2 bases at J, with 12 bases between the two ends. Germline V CDR1 and CDR2: MNHEY, SMNVEV (reference sequence). The length of the CDR3 is 14 residues. This chain's CDR3 is CASSPRQANTEAFF. CDR3 DNA: TGTGCCAGCAGTCCCAGACAGGCTAACACTGAAGCTTTCTTT.

The chain carries TRBV7-2 and TRBJ1-6; no firm D call. With 7 bases removed from V and 7 bases from J, the gap between germline ends came to 11 bases. Germline CDR1 reads SGHTA; CDR2 reads FQGNSA. This CDR3 contains 13 residues. Here the CDR3 DNA reads TGTGCCAGCAAGACTGATCTCAATTCACCCCTCCACTTT. Its protein is CASKTDLNSPLHF.

This rearrangement joins TRBV3-1 (or the pseudogene TRBV3-2) to TRBJ1-1; perhaps TRBD1 as D (5 bases). V was clipped by 6 bases and J by 1 base, with 12 bases between them. CDR1 is LGHDT, CDR2 YNNKEL, per germline (reference sequence). The CDR3 extends over 14 amino acids. The chain's CDR3 is CASSIGHSNTEAFF. CDR3 DNA sequence: TGTGCCAGCAGTATCGGACACTCGAACACTGAAGCTTTCTTT.

The rearrangement uses TRBV13 and TRBJ1-5; D may be TRBD1 (5 bases). Looked up from germline, CDR1 is PRHDT and CDR2 is FYEKMQ (reference sequence). This CDR3 region has 13 residues. The germline V and J ends were trimmed by 7 bases and 9 bases, with 16 bases remaining between them. The CDR3 loop reads CASTEGDSGPQHF. CDR3 coding DNA: TGTGCCAGCACAGAAGGGGATTCGGGGCCCCAGCATTTT.

The chain recombines TRBV30 with TRBJ2-7; D is possibly TRBD1 (6 bases). The CDR3 is 12 amino acids. The germline V gene has CDR1 GTSNPN and CDR2 SVGIG (reference sequence). V was clipped by 4 bases and J by 4 bases, with 11 bases between them. The CDR3 is CAWNRDRYEQYF. CDR3 nucleotides: TGTGCCTGGAACAGGGATCGGTACGAGCAGTACTTC.

The V call is TRBV12-3 or TRBV12-4, the J call TRBJ2-1; tentatively, D is TRBD1 (6 bases). Trimming pared 8 bases from V and 9 bases from J, leaving 14 bases between. The CDR3 covers 12 residues. The CDR3 nucleotides read TGTGCCAGCGGGGCCACAGGGCGTGAGCAGTTCTTC. Residues: CASGATGREQFF.

V gene TRBV9 combines with J gene TRBJ2-1, with 9 bases identical to TRBD2. Trimming removed 3 bases from V and 0 bases from J; junction bases left unmatched: 10. From germline, CDR1 is SGDLS and CDR2 YYNGEE. The CDR3 has 18 residues. In nucleotides, the CDR3 is TGTGCCAGCAGCGGACTTGGCGGGGGGGAAAGCTCCTACAATGAGCAGTTCTTC. This codes for CASSGLGGGESSYNEQFF.

CDR3: CATSKYLDSYYGYTF. The CDR3 DNA reads TGTGCCACCAGCAAGTATTTGGACAGCTACTATGGCTACACCTTC. V usage is TRBV15 and J usage is TRBJ1-2, with D perhaps TRBD1 (6 bases). CDR1 and CDR2 (germline): LNHNV, YYDKDF (reference sequence). Trimming removed 4 bases from V and 3 bases from J, with 15 bases in between. The CDR3 contains 15 residues.

The chain couples TRBV7-9 to TRBJ1-2; D might be TRBD1 (6 bases). The V and J ends lost 5 bases and 8 bases respectively, with 15 bases between them. Germline loops: CDR1 SEHNR, CDR2 FQNEAQ (reference sequence). The CDR3 totals 13 residues. CDR3 sequence reads: CASSPRDTHGYTF. CDR3 in DNA: TGTGCCAGCAGCCCCCGGGACACCCACGGCTACACCTTC.

The CDR3 protein is CASTGLAGGPYEQYF. DNA for the CDR3: TGTGCCAGCACAGGACTAGCGGGGGGGCCTTACGAGCAGTACTTC. This rearrangement joins TRBV28 to TRBJ2-7; 15 bases line up with TRBD2. The CDR3 covers 15 residues. V lost 7 bases and J lost 4; bases outside the gene matches: 5. Per the germline V gene, CDR1 is MDHEN and CDR2 is SYDVKM.

This CDR3 is CASSVTPTESGNTIYF. In DNA, the CDR3 is TGTGCCAGCAGCGTGACCCCGACGGAGTCTGGAAACACCATATATTTT. V gene TRBV9 combines with J gene TRBJ1-3; D uncertain. CDR1 is SGDLS, CDR2 YYNGEE, per germline. The CDR3 has 16 residues. The V end lost 2 bases, the J end lost 1 base, and 13 bases lay between the germline ends.

The rearrangement uses TRBV21-1 and TRBJ2-7; whether TRBD2, the table's D call, matches the DNA was not checked. TRBV21-1 is assigned pseudogene status. CDR3 length: 16 residues. The CDR3: CASSNGRRDFLYEQYF. As DNA, the CDR3 is TGTGCCAGCAGCAACGGGAGGAGGGATTTCCTCTACGAGCAGTACTTC.

V gene TRBV6-1 combines with J gene TRBJ2-1, with 15 bases aligning to TRBD2. The J segment lost 7 bases and the V segment lost 3 bases, leaving 4 bases of the junction unmatched. This CDR3 has 16 amino acids. Germline CDR1 and CDR2: MNHNS and SASEGT. The CDR3 sequence is CASSDGLAGGWNEQFF. In nucleotides, the CDR3 is TGTGCCAGCAGTGATGGACTAGCGGGGGGGTGGAATGAGCAGTTCTTC.

This clone was seen a handful of times. V is TRBV27 and J is TRBJ2-2, with D possibly being TRBD1 (6 bases). Germline V gives CDR1 MNHEY, CDR2 SMNVEV (reference sequence). The CDR3 length is 15 residues. Trimming cost V 5 bases and J 4 bases, with 14 bases left between them. The CDR3 spells CASSPAGATTGELFF. CDR3 DNA: TGTGCCAGCAGTCCGGCAGGGGCGACCACCGGGGAGCTGTTTTTT.